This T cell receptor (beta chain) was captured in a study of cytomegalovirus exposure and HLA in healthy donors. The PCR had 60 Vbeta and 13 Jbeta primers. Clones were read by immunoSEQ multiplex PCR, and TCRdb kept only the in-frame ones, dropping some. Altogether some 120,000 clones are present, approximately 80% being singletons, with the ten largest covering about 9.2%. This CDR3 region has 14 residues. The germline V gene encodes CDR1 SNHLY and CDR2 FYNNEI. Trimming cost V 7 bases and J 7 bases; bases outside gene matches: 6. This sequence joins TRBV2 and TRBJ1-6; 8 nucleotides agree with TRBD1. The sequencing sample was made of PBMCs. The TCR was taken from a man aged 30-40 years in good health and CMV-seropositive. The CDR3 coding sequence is TGTGCCAGCAAGCGACAGGGGATGAATTCACCCCTCCACTTT. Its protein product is CASKRQGMNSPLHF.